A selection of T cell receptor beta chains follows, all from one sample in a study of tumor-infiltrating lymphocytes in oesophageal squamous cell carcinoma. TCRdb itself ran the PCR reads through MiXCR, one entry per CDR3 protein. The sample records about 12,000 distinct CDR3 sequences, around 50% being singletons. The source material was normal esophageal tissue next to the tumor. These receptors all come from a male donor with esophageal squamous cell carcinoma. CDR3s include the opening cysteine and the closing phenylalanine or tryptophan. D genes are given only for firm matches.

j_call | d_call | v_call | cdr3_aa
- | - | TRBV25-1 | CASSEYRDEQYF
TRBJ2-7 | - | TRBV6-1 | CASSRTGAKSERSYEQYF
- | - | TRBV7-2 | CASSLSDYEQYF
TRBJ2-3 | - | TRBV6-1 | CASSEATDTQYF
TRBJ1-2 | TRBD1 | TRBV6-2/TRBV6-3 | CASSERFGRGKSGYTF
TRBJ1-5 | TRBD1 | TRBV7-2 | CASSFFDRGQPQHF
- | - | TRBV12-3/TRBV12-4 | CASSLAGGPLNEQFF
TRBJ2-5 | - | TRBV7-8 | CASRFNTGTQTQYF
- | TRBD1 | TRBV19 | CASRQGALETQYF
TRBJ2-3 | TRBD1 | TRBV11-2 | CASTRTGRTDTQYF
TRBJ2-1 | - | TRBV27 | CASTSESGRFYNEQFF
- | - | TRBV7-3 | CASSLIASTGWDEQFF
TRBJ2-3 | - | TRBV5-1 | CASSFDTDSYTDTQYF
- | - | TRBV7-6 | CASSPHEVETQYF
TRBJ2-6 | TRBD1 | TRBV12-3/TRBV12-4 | CASSLGGGPRSGANVLTF
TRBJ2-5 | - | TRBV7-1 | CASTTYVQQETQYF
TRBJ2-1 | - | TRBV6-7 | CASSSPQEQFF
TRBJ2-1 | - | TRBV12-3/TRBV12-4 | CASSTSRDCSYNEQFF
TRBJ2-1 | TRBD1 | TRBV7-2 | CASSLRTGKHNEQFF
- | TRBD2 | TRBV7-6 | CVTRRASGRGGNEQYF
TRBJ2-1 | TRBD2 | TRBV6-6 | CASSSAGLAANNEQFF
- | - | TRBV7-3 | CASSSEPAWNEQFF
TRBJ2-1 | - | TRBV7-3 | CASSLKGHLGNNEQFF
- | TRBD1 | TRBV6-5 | CASTTQGEYNEQFF
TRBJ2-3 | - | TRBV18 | CASSPLASSTDTQYF
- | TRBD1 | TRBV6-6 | CASSPITGEETQYF
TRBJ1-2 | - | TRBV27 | CASSFRAVDGYTF
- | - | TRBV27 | CASSLLVGRVNEQFF
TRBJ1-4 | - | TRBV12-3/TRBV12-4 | CASRQGGFEKLFF